This T cell receptor beta chain derives from a study of early T cells in non-severe SARS-CoV-2 infection. Study-level background: With bulk RNA from unsorted whole blood as input, sequencing yielded unpaired chains.

Attached unique molecular identifiers marked individual cDNA molecules. TCRdb fed the 5' RACE reads into MiXCR, producing one record per CDR3 protein. The profile shows 55,000 to 70,000 distinct CDR3 sequences, over 9% of them singletons. The CDR3 contains 15 residues. Germline CDR1 reads SEHNR; CDR2 reads FQNEAQ (reference sequence). V lost 4 bases to trimming and J lost 7 bases, with 19 bases between them. The source is an adult who was a healthcare worker with PCR-confirmed SARS-CoV-2 infection or an uninfected control (not recorded which). The chain uses TRBV7-9 and TRBJ1-2; D perhaps matches TRBD1 (6 bases). The sequenced sample consisted of whole blood. This CDR3 reads CASSSQTGPVSGYTF. CDR3 coding DNA: TGTGCCAGCAGCTCACAGACAGGCCCCGTTTCTGGCTACACCTTC.